This T cell receptor (beta chain) was found in a study of patients and donors after allogeneic stem cell transplantation. MiXCR was run by TCRdb on the RT-PCR reads, yielding one entry per CDR3 protein. This table has 65,000 to 80,000 distinct CDR3 sequences, around a quarter appearing once. This clonotype was detected only a few times. The CDR3 totals 15 residues. Per germline, CDR1 DFQATT and CDR2 SNEGSKA (reference sequence). The V gene lost 1 base and the J gene lost 6 bases, with 19 bases spanning the gap. The sample comprised blood, either unsorted or a sorted T cell fraction (not recorded which). The chain employs TRBV20-1 and TRBJ2-7; D is undetermined. The origin of this receptor is a human donor who was either an allogeneic HSCT recipient or a stem cell or donor lymphocyte infusion donor (not recorded which). It is not recorded whose cells these are; they may come from a transplant donor. CDR3 in amino acids: CSARAPVPAMGEQYF. CDR3 DNA sequence: TGCAGTGCTAGAGCTCCTGTGCCCGCAATGGGCGAGCAGTACTTC.